This T cell receptor beta chain is drawn from a study of T cells after yellow fever vaccination. From the 5' RACE reads, TCRdb called clonotypes with MiXCR, one entry per CDR3 protein. The table records some 240,000 distinct CDR3 sequences, approximately 3.5% of them present only once. This CDR3 contains 16 residues. Between the trimmed V and J ends, which lost 5 bases and 0 bases, there was a span of 18 bases. Per the germline V gene, CDR1 is DFQATT and CDR2 is SNEGSKA (reference sequence). This clonotype was found many times. The sequence came from a man younger than 30 who received the YFV17D yellow fever vaccine. The J gene is TRBJ2-3, the V gene TRBV20-1; D tentatively fits TRBD1 or TRBD2 (5 bases each). This material consisted of PBMCs, taken 15 days after the yellow fever booster vaccination. In DNA, the CDR3 is TGCAGTGCTCATCCCCAATTCGGGGCTAGCACAGATACGCAGTATTTT. It specifies CSAHPQFGASTDTQYF.